The 10 T cell receptor beta chains reported below all come from one sample, sequenced in a study of CD8 T cells in ankylosing spondylitis. Broader study findings: Seven to nine highly homologous variants formed a TCR beta motif that appeared characteristic of ankylosing spondylitis blood.

No antigen has been identified for these receptors. TCRdb passed the 5' RACE reads through MiXCR, listing each CDR3 protein once. The sample yields over 700,000 distinct CDR3 sequences, under 20% seen once. The sequenced sample consisted of blood, either unsorted or a sorted T cell fraction (not recorded which). Receptors were obtained from a male donor with ankylosing spondylitis.

The chain employs TRBV5-1 and TRBJ1-1; 9 bases are shared with TRBD1. This CDR3 is built from 15 residues. In germline, CDR1 is SGHRS, CDR2 YFSETQ. The V segment lost 4 bases and the J segment 4 bases; nucleotides outside the gene matches: 8. CDR3 nucleotide sequence: TGCGCCAGCAGCCCACAGGGGGCCGGTAGCACTGAAGCTTTCTTT. This sequence encodes CASSPQGAGSTEAFF.

The V call is TRBV29-1, the J call TRBJ2-3, with no clear D. This CDR3 is 16 amino acids long. The ends were cut back, 4 bases at V and 1 base at J, with 18 bases in the middle. Per the germline V gene, CDR1 is SQVTM and CDR2 is ANQGSEA. In nucleotides, the CDR3 is TGCAGCGTTGGGTTAAGACTTCCCTTACGCACAGATACGCAGTATTTT. It specifies CSVGLRLPLRTDTQYF.

This clonotype was seen only a few times. The chain links TRBV7-9 to TRBJ1-1; no clear D gene. The CDR3 consists of 11 residues. V lost 5 bases and J lost 10, with 11 bases in between. The V gene's germline CDR1 is SEHNR and CDR2 FQNEAQ (reference sequence). The CDR3 DNA reads TGTGCCAGCAGCCTTGGGCAGACAGCTTTCTTT. Residues: CASSLGQTAFF.

J is TRBJ2-2 and V is TRBV5-5, with unresolved D. V was trimmed by 5 bases and J by 6 bases, leaving 8 bases between them. CDR3 length: 12 amino acids. CDR1 is SGHKS, CDR2 YYEKEE, per germline (reference sequence). The CDR3 nucleotides read TGTGCCAGCAGGGGAAAGTCCGGGGAGCTGTTTTTT. It codes for CASRGKSGELFF.

The chain carries TRBV5-1 and TRBJ2-7, with 8 bases fitting TRBD1. This CDR3 comprises 15 residues. Germline trimming cut 4 bases from V and 5 bases from J; bases unmatched to any gene: 11. Germline assignment: CDR1 SGHRS and CDR2 YFSETQ. The CDR3, as DNA: TGCGCCAGCAGCACTGGACAGGGCATTAACGACGAGCAGTACTTC. Protein: CASSTGQGINDEQYF. Looking up the rest from reference TRBV5-1 and TRBJ2-7 gives the full variable domain: KAGVTQTPRYLIKTRGQQVTLSCSPISGHRSVSWYQQTPGQGLQFLFEYFSETQRNKGNFPGRFSGRQFSNSRSEMNVSTLELGDSALYLCASSTGQGINDEQYFGPGTRLTVT.

The chain uses TRBV12-3 or TRBV12-4 and TRBJ1-3, with D possibly TRBD1 on 5 matching bases. V lost 6 bases and J 5 bases, leaving 17 bases between the germline ends. The CDR3 extends over 15 amino acids. The CDR3: CASSQPTAGRNTIYF. The CDR3 DNA sequence: TGTGCCAGCAGCCAGCCCACCGCAGGGCGAAACACCATATATTTT.

This clonotype was seen more than once but under ten times. The chain is built from TRBV6-5 and TRBJ2-3; D call uncertain. CDR3 size: 14 residues. V was pared by 2 bases and J by 1 base, with 7 bases between. Germline assignment: CDR1 MNHEY and CDR2 SVGAGI. CDR3 amino acids: CASSYRQGTDTQYF. In nucleotides, the CDR3 is TGTGCCAGCAGTTACCGGCAGGGCACAGATACGCAGTATTTT.

The V gene is TRBV29-1, the J gene TRBJ1-2; D call uncertain. The CDR3 has 13 residues. V was clipped by 7 bases and J by 1 base, with 13 bases between them. The germline V gene has CDR1 SQVTM and CDR2 ANQGSEA. CDR3 bases: TGCAGCGCCGTCCTGGGGAGTAACTATGGCTACACCTTC. This sequence encodes CSAVLGSNYGYTF.

This chain uses TRBV21-1 with TRBJ2-4. TRBV21-1 is shown as a pseudogene. The CDR3 runs to 17 residues. The CDR3: CASSKGQGLLAKNIQYF. The CDR3 DNA follows: TGTGCCAGCAGCAAAGGGCAGGGTTTACTAGCCAAAAACATTCAGTACTTC.

In this sample, this clonotype turned up a few times. The rearrangement uses TRBV25-1 and TRBJ1-5; D uncertain. The CDR3 length is 14 residues. Between the trimmed V and J ends, which lost 6 bases and 3 bases, there was a span of 12 bases. CDR1 is MGHDK and CDR2 is SYGVNS in the germline V gene. The CDR3: CASRRAGNNQPQHF. CDR3 bases: TGTGCCAGCAGGAGGGCGGGGAACAATCAGCCCCAGCATTTT.